This T cell receptor (beta chain) was captured in a study of shared clonotypes between healthy human individuals. V lost 5 bases and J 4 bases, leaving 14 bases between the germline ends. CDR1 and CDR2 from the germline V gene are SGHVS and FQNEAQ. The CDR3 is 14 residues long. The repertoire was sequenced with immunoSEQ multiplex PCR; TCRdb's copy has only in-frame clones and lacks some. The table has over a million clones, 60% to 80% seen once. Recent acute infections and vaccinations were absent in the healthy HIV-negative adult donors. The chain is built from TRBV7-8 and TRBJ2-5, with D perhaps TRBD2 (6 bases). The source material was memory CD4+ T cells sorted from blood. Subset meaning: CD45RA-negative fraction. The source of this sequence is a man younger than 30 in good health. Here the CDR3 DNA reads TGTGCCAGCAGCCGGGGGAGACTATTAGAGACCCAGTACTTC. Encoded protein: CASSRGRLLETQYF. Full variable domain (rest looked up from reference TRBV7-8 and TRBJ2-5): GAGVSQSPRYKVAKRGQDVALRCDPISGHVSLFWYQQALGQGPEFLTYFQNEAQLDKSGLPSDRFFAERPEGSVSTLKIQRTQQEDSAVYLCASSRGRLLETQYFGPGTRLLVL.